This paragraph reports one T cell receptor beta chain. The data stem from a study of shared clonotypes between healthy human individuals. Splitting of each subset's genomic DNA was done evenly across several immunoSEQ plates. Unsorted PBMC DNA sequencing spanned ten immunoSEQ deep assay plates. Measured with immunoSEQ multiplex PCR; TCRdb has only the in-frame clones, and not every one. The sample comprises hundreds of thousands of clones, 70% to 80% of which are singletons, and less than 15% rests with the top ten. The germline V gene encodes CDR1 SGHVS and CDR2 FQNEAQ. The CDR3 is 15 amino acids. V shed 3 bases and J 6 bases; nucleotides not matched to a gene: 5. Healthy and HIV-negative, the adult donors had no recent acute infections or vaccinations.

Sequenced sample: PBMCs. The V gene is TRBV7-8, the J gene TRBJ2-1; 10 bases are shared with TRBD1. The sequence derives from a woman between 35 and 50 years old in good health. Some clones in this sample may be carry-over from other donors' samples. The CDR3 DNA is TGTGCCAGCAGCTTCCGGGACAGGGGTTTCAATGAGCAGTTCTTC. Translation: CASSFRDRGFNEQFF.